The 5 T cell receptor beta chains below were found in one sample sequenced in a study of blood T cell repertoires in COVID-19. Clones were sequenced by immunoSEQ multiplex PCR, and TCRdb holds only the in-frame ones, with some missing. The table includes some 170,000 clones, roughly three quarters detected once. Material: peripheral blood. The receptors originated from a woman aged 45-60 years with active or convalescent COVID-19.

This chain links TRBV9 with TRBJ2-2; 11 nucleotides line up with TRBD1. Germline assignment: CDR1 SGDLS and CDR2 YYNGEE. The length of the CDR3 is 16 residues. With 2 bases clipped from V and 4 bases from J, the junction kept 4 bases outside the gene matches. The CDR3 coding sequence is TGTGCCAGCAGCGTCCGGGACAGGGGGTTCACCGGGGAGCTGTTTTTT. Amino acids: CASSVRDRGFTGELFF.

The V and J genes are TRBV11-2 and TRBJ2-7, with 8 bases fitting TRBD2. Per germline, CDR1 SGHAT and CDR2 FQNNGV. CDR3 length: 15 amino acids. V lost 6 bases to trimming and J lost 2 bases; unmatched junction nucleotides: 9. CDR3 in DNA: TGTGCCAGCAGTTTAAAACGGGAGGGCCCCTACGAGCAGTACTTC. It is translated as CASSLKREGPYEQYF. The full variable domain, its missing parts supplied by reference TRBV11-2 and TRBJ2-7, is EAGVAQSPRYKIIEKRQSVAFWCNPISGHATLYWYQQILGQGPKLLIQFQNNGVVDDSQLPKDRFSAERLKGVDSTLKIQPAKLEDSAVYLCASSLKREGPYEQYFGPGTRLTVT.

The V call is TRBV4-2, the J call TRBJ2-5; 7 nucleotides line up with TRBD2. Trimming at V came to 1 base and at J to 2 bases, leaving 7 bases not matched to a gene. The CDR3 runs 16 residues. CDR1 LGHNA and CDR2 YNFKEQ come from the germline V gene. CDR3 sequence (DNA): TGTGCCAGCAGCCAAGGCGTCGCTAGCGGACAAGAGACCCAGTACTTC. Encoded protein: CASSQGVASGQETQYF.

Remarks on this clone: Other DNA variants within this sample encode the same CDR3. The J gene is TRBJ2-7, the V gene TRBV7-9, with 9 bases fitting TRBD1. The CDR3 totals 14 residues. Per germline, CDR1 SEHNR and CDR2 FQNEAQ (reference sequence). V lost 5 bases and J lost 2; bases outside the gene matches: 4. The CDR3 DNA reads as TGTGCCAGCAGCCCTCGGGACAGGGCCTACGAGCAGTACTTC. Residues: CASSPRDRAYEQYF.

This clone showed up just a few times. The chain couples TRBV4-2 to TRBJ1-6, with 9 bases that match TRBD1. Trimming took 1 base from V and 8 from J; bases not matched to a gene: 6. Looked up from germline, CDR1 is LGHNA and CDR2 is YNFKEQ. The CDR3 runs to 16 residues. In DNA form, the CDR3 reads TGTGCCAGCAGCCAAGTTGGGGACAGGGTCGATTCACCCCTCCACTTT. It is translated as CASSQVGDRVDSPLHF.